This T cell receptor beta chain was retrieved from a study of identical twins. MiXCR, applied by TCRdb to the 5' RACE reads, yields one record per CDR3 protein. Of about 100,000 distinct CDR3 sequences in the sample, about 6.1% were seen once. Many counts were recorded for this clonotype. Germline CDR1 and CDR2: SGHVS and FQNEAQ. V shed 0 bases, J shed 4 bases, and the junction held 6 bases outside the gene matches. This CDR3 spans 16 amino acids. The sample taken for sequencing was memory T cells sorted from blood. The rearrangement links TRBV7-8 to TRBJ2-1, with 7 bases lining up with TRBD1. The clonotype originates from a woman aged 45-65 years in good health. The CDR3 nucleotides read TGTGCCAGCAGCTTAGCGCCAGGGGGAACTTACAATGAGCAGTTCTTC. Protein product: CASSLAPGGTYNEQFF.